This passage covers 22 T cell receptor beta chains from one sample sequenced in a study of glioma-infiltrating T cells. Amplification of TCR alpha and beta CDR3 regions from RNA used iRepertoire nested multiplex PCR. TCRdb reprocessed the multiplex PCR reads via MiXCR and lists one record per CDR3 protein. Among thousands of distinct CDR3 sequences, roughly two fifths were seen once, and the ten largest hold around 48%. The sequenced material came from glioma tissue, nonneoplastic brain tissue, or PBMCs (not recorded which). These receptors originate from a human donor with low-grade glioma or glioblastoma, undergoing nonglioma brain surgery, or in good health (not recorded which).

Notes on this clonotype: This may arise from a read error, as a much more abundant clone is one base away. The V and J genes are TRBV10-3 and TRBJ2-3; the match to TRBD1 covers 10 bases. Per the germline V gene, CDR1 is ENHRY and CDR2 is SYGVKD. The CDR3 spans 15 residues. CDR3 DNA: TGTGCCATCAAAGGGGCGGGACAGGGGTCAGATAAGCAGTATTTT. It codes for CAIKGAGQGSDKQYF.

This chain uses TRBV7-3 with TRBJ2-7; TRBD1 agrees at 9 bases. Germline CDR1 and CDR2: SGHTA and FQGTGA. This CDR3 spans 15 amino acids. V lost 5 bases and J lost 6; bases outside the gene matches: 11. CDR3 sequence: CASSPSPGTGFEQYF. The CDR3 DNA follows: TGTGCCAGCAGCCCATCCCCGGGGACAGGGTTCGAGCAGTACTTC.

On this clonotype itself: This may come from a read error, since a much larger clone is one base off. The rearrangement links TRBV5-1 to TRBJ2-3; the D gene is possibly TRBD1 (5 bases). This CDR3 comprises 14 residues. Per germline, CDR1 SGHRS and CDR2 YFSETQ. V lost 4 bases to trimming and J lost 4 bases, with 13 bases between them. The CDR3 DNA reads as TGCGCCAGCAGCCAGGCATGGGGCGCAGATACGCAGTATTTT. Its protein is CASSQAWGADTQYF.

At least ten counts were recorded for this clonotype. This chain uses TRBV19 with TRBJ1-1; D might be TRBD1 (5 bases). CDR1 is LNHDA, CDR2 SQIVND, per germline (reference sequence). V gave up 5 bases and J gave up 2 bases, with 9 bases separating them. This CDR3 has 13 residues. CDR3: CASSQGPNTEAFF. DNA of the CDR3: TGTGCCAGTAGTCAGGGACCTAACACTGAAGCTTTCTTT.

This clonotype was seen a few times. V gene TRBV5-1 combines with J gene TRBJ2-2, with 9 positions matching TRBD2. Germline trimming cut 3 bases from V and 6 bases from J; bases unmatched to any gene: 12. Per germline, CDR1 SGHRS and CDR2 YFSETQ. This CDR3 spans 17 amino acids. The CDR3 bases are TGCGCCAGCAGCTGGGCCGGAGGTAGCGGGAGATCCGGGGAGCTGTTTTTT. Translated, it gives CASSWAGGSGRSGELFF. Complete variable domain (other parts from reference TRBV5-1 and TRBJ2-2): KAGVTQTPRYLIKTRGQQVTLSCSPISGHRSVSWYQQTPGQGLQFLFEYFSETQRNKGNFPGRFSGRQFSNSRSEMNVSTLELGDSALYLCASSWAGGSGRSGELFFGEGSRLTVL.

This clonotype has ten or more counts. The rearrangement joins TRBV24-1 to TRBJ2-3, with D uncertain. CDR1 KGHDR and CDR2 SFDVKD come from the germline V gene. V dropped 4 bases and J dropped 2 bases, with 6 bases sitting between them. This CDR3 comprises 13 residues. DNA for the CDR3: TGTGCCACCAGTGACCCTACCACAGATACGCAGTATTTT. This codes for CATSDPTTDTQYF.

Worth noting for this clonotype: An end of the junction does not agree with germline; a read error may underlie this. V is TRBV7-9 and J is TRBJ2-6; no clear D. CDR3 length: 15 residues. Looked up from germline, CDR1 is SEHNR and CDR2 is FQNEAQ (reference sequence). The CDR3 DNA follows: TGTGCCAGCGGCTTAAGTGACTCTGGGGCCAACGTCCTGACTTTC. It is translated as CASGLSDSGANVLTF.

This clonotype counts as medium-sized (0.01 to 0.1%). This chain links TRBV12-3 or TRBV12-4 with TRBJ1-1; D is unclear. This CDR3 comprises 12 residues. Trimming left V 5 bases short and J 4 bases short, with 8 bases between. The CDR3 here is CASSIGSTEAFF. The CDR3 nucleotides are TGTGCCAGCAGTATCGGTTCCACTGAAGCTTTCTTT.

This clonotype was observed a single time. Mismatch with germline at one junction end may stem from a read error. The CDR3 DNA follows: TGTGCCAGCAGCCCGGAGGGAGAAGAGACACAGTACTTC. Protein product: CASSPEGEETQYF. The V call is TRBV6-6, the J call TRBJ2-5; D might be TRBD2 (6 bases). The CDR3 is made up of 13 amino acids. In germline, CDR1 is MNHNY, CDR2 SVGAGI (reference sequence).

V usage is TRBV20-1 and J usage is TRBJ2-5, with unresolved D. CDR1 and CDR2 (germline): DFQATT, SNEGSKA (reference sequence). The CDR3 loop spans 14 amino acids. The V end was cut by 0 bases, the J end by 7 bases, with 15 bases between. Here the CDR3 reads CSAREPGLRGTQYF. The CDR3 DNA reads TGCAGTGCTAGAGAGCCCGGGTTACGAGGGACCCAGTACTTC.

V gene TRBV6-2 or TRBV6-3 combines with J gene TRBJ2-1; 12 bases line up with TRBD2. Unmatched junction bases numbered 8, after V lost 5 bases and J lost 9 bases. This CDR3 region has 15 residues. The germline gives CDR1 MNHEY, CDR2 SVGEGT. The CDR3 bases are TGTGCCAGCAGTGTTCTAGCGGGGGGGCCGAGTGAGCAGTTCTTC. Translation: CASSVLAGGPSEQFF.

This clonotype was recorded at least ten times. The rearrangement uses TRBV6-6 and TRBJ2-7, with 10 bases that match TRBD2. After removal of 2 bases from V and 0 bases from J, the junction contained 16 bases not matched to a gene. The CDR3 runs to 20 residues. Germline V CDR1 and CDR2: MNHNY, SVGAGI (reference sequence). CDR3 DNA: TGTGCCAGCAGTTACCTTCAACTCCGCCCTAGCGGGAGCTCCTCCTACGAGCAGTACTTC. As protein: CASSYLQLRPSGSSSYEQYF.

The sample holds many counts of this clonotype. The V gene is TRBV5-4, the J gene TRBJ2-3, with D possibly matching TRBD2 (6 bases). V dropped 4 bases and J dropped 1 base, with 13 bases sitting between them. The CDR3 loop spans 15 amino acids. Germline assignment: CDR1 SGHNT and CDR2 YYREEE (reference sequence). The DNA of the CDR3 is TGTGCCAGCAGCCGCTTGGGACTCCGCACAGATACGCAGTATTTT. It specifies CASSRLGLRTDTQYF.

The chain joins TRBV7-2 to TRBJ1-5; no reliable D call. Germline lookup yields CDR1 SGHTA and CDR2 FQGNSA. This CDR3 is 13 amino acids long. V lost 8 bases and J 4 bases, leaving 12 bases between the germline ends. CDR3 loop: CASLASLNQPQHF. The CDR3 nucleotides read TGTGCCAGCTTAGCGAGTTTAAATCAGCCCCAGCATTTT.

For this clonotype: No conserved phenylalanine or tryptophan is present at the end of the CDR3, so a read error is the likely explanation. The rearrangement links TRBV29-1 to TRBJ1-2, with 10 bases that match TRBD1. CDR1 is SQVTM and CDR2 is ANQGSEA in the germline V gene. There are 16 residues in the CDR3. The V and J ends lost 2 bases and 4 bases, in that order; junction bases with no gene match: 10. As DNA, the CDR3 is TGCAGCGTTGAACGATCGACAGGGGGCGAGGGCTATGGCTACACCCTC. The encoded protein is CSVERSTGGEGYGYTL.

The chain links TRBV6-1 to TRBJ2-5; maybe TRBD1 (5 bases). There are 12 residues in the CDR3. From germline, CDR1 is MNHNS and CDR2 SASEGT. V was cut by 6 bases and J by 2 bases, with 7 bases left in between. The CDR3 DNA is TGTGCCAGCAGACAGGAACAAGAGACCCAGTACTTC. Its translation is CASRQEQETQYF.

This clonotype was counted at least ten times. The rearrangement links TRBV19 to TRBJ2-5; TRBD1 matches at 10 bases. J gave up 0 bases and V 4 bases, and 5 bases lay outside the gene matches. The CDR3 contains 16 residues. CDR1 and CDR2 from the germline V gene are LNHDA and SQIVND (reference sequence). The CDR3: CASSKVGQGNQETQYF. DNA for the CDR3: TGTGCCAGTAGTAAAGTGGGACAGGGGAACCAAGAGACCCAGTACTTC.

In this sample, this clonotype turned up many times. The chain is built from TRBV7-8 and TRBJ2-3; D is ambiguous. Germline CDR1 reads SGHVS; CDR2 reads FQNEAQ. The CDR3 covers 14 residues. Trimming stripped 1 base from V and 0 bases from J, with 5 bases between. CDR3 residues: CASSLVASTDTQYF. CDR3 DNA sequence: TGTGCCAGCAGCTTAGTAGCCAGCACAGATACGCAGTATTTT.

This clonotype is a singleton in its sample. With a much larger clone just one base away, this may be a read error. The rearrangement joins TRBV10-3 to TRBJ2-3; TRBD1 might be the D (6 bases). Germline CDR1 ENHRY, CDR2 SYGVKD. There are 16 residues in the CDR3. V dropped 10 bases and J dropped 2 bases, with 22 bases sitting between them. In DNA, the CDR3 is TGTGCCACCAACCCCGGGACACAGACCTACACAGATACGCAGTATTTT. Protein product: CATNPGTQTYTDTQYF.

The chain recombines TRBV24-1 with TRBJ1-1; TRBD1 might be the D (6 bases). Germline assignment: CDR1 KGHDR and CDR2 SFDVKD. Trimming left V 8 bases short and J 10 bases short, with 16 bases between. The CDR3 totals 12 residues. The CDR3 loop reads CATIEQGGGAFF. In nucleotides, the CDR3 is TGTGCCACCATAGAACAGGGTGGGGGAGCTTTCTTT.

A few counts support this clonotype. V usage is TRBV12-5 and J usage is TRBJ2-1; a possible D gene is TRBD2 (6 bases). Germline V gene lookup returns CDR1 LGHNT and CDR2 FRNRAP. CDR3 length: 14 amino acids. The V gene lost 5 bases and the J gene lost 6 bases, with 14 bases spanning the gap. CDR3 coding DNA: TGTGCTAGTGGTCCCCCGACTAGGGGCAATGAGCAGTTCTTC. Protein: CASGPPTRGNEQFF.

To note about this clonotype: Because the CDR3's place on the DNA is in doubt, the DNA is left out and the CDR3 is given as listed by TCRdb. The gene calls are TRBV28 and TRBJ1-2. Per germline, CDR1 MDHEN and CDR2 SYDVKM. Both ends counted, the CDR3 spans 18 residues. This CDR3 is CACSARLVDTSIYYGYTF.